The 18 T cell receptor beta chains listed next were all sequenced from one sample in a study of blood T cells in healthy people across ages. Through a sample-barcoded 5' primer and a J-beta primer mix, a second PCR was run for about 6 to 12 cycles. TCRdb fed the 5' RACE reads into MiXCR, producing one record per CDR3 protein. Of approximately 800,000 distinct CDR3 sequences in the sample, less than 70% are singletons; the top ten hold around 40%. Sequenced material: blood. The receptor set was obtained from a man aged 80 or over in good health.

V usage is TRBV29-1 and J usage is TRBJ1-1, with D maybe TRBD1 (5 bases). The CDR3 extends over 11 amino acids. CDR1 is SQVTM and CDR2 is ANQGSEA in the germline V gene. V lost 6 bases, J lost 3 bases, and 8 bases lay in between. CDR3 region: CSVQQDTEAFF. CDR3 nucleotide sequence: TGCAGCGTACAACAGGACACTGAAGCTTTCTTT.

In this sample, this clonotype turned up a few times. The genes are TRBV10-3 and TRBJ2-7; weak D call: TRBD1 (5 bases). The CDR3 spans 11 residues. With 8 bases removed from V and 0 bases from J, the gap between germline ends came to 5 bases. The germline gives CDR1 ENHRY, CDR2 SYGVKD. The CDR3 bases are TGTGCCATCGGGGCCTCCTACGAGCAGTACTTC. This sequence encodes CAIGASYEQYF.

The CDR3 region has the DNA TGCGCCAGCAGCCAAGGGCAACTAGCTGTCTACGAGCAGTACTTC. This codes for CASSQGQLAVYEQYF. The chain uses TRBV4-1 and TRBJ2-7, with D perhaps TRBD2 (6 bases). From germline, CDR1 is MGHRA and CDR2 YSYEKL. The V and J ends lost 1 base and 3 bases respectively, with 13 bases between them. There are 15 residues in the CDR3.

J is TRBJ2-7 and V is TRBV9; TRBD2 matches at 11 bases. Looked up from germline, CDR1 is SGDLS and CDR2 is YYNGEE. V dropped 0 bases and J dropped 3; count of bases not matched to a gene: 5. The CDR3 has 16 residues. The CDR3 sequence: CASSVGLAGPDYEQYF. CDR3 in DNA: TGTGCCAGCAGCGTAGGACTAGCGGGACCAGACTACGAGCAGTACTTC.

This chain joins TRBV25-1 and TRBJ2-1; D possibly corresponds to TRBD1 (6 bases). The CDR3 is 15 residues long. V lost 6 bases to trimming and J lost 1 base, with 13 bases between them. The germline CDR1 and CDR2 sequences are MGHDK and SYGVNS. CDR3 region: CASSHSGESYNEQFF. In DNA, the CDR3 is TGTGCCAGCAGCCACTCAGGGGAGTCCTACAATGAGCAGTTCTTC.

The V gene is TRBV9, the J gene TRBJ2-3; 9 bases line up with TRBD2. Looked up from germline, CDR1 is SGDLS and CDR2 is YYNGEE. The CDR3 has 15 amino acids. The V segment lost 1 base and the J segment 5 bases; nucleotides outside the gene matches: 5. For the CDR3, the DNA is TGTGCCAGCAGCGTAAGCGGGAGGCTCGGAGATACGCAGTATTTT. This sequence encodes CASSVSGRLGDTQYF.

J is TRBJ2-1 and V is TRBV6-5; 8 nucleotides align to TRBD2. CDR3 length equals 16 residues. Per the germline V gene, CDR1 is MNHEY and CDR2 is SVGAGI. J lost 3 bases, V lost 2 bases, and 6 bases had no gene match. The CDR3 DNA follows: TGTGCCAGCAGTTACCTCGGGAGGGGCCACTACAATGAGCAGTTCTTC. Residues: CASSYLGRGHYNEQFF.

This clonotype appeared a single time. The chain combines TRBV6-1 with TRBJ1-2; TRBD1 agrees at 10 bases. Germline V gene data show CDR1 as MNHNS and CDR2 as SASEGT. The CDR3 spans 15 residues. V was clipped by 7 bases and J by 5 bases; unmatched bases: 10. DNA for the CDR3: TGTGCCAGCACCAAAGGGGACAGGGGAGGGTATGGCTACACCTTC. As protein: CASTKGDRGGYGYTF.

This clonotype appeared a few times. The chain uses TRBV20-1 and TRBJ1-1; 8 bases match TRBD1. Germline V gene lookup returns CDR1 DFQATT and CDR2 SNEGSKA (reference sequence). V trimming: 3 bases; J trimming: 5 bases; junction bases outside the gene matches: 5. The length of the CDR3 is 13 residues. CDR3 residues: CSASRTGPTEAFF. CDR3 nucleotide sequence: TGCAGTGCTAGCCGGACAGGGCCAACTGAAGCTTTCTTT.

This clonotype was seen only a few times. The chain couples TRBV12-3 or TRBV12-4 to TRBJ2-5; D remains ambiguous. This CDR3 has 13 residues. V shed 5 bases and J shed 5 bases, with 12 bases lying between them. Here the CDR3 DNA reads TGTGCCAGCAGTGACCCCGACGGGGAGACCCAGTACTTC. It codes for CASSDPDGETQYF.

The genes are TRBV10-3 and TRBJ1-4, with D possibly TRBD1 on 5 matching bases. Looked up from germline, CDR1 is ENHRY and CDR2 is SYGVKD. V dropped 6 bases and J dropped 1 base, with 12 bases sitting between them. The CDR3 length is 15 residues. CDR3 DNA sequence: TGTGCCATCAGCGGAAGCAGGGAAACTAATGAAAAACTGTTTTTT. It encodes CAISGSRETNEKLFF.

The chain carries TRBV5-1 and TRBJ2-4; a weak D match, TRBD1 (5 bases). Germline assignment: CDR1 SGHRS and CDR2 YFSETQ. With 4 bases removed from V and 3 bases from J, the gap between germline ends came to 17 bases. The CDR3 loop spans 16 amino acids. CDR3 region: CASSPKQGMDKNIQYF. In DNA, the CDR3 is TGCGCCAGCAGCCCCAAGCAGGGTATGGACAAAAACATTCAGTACTTC.

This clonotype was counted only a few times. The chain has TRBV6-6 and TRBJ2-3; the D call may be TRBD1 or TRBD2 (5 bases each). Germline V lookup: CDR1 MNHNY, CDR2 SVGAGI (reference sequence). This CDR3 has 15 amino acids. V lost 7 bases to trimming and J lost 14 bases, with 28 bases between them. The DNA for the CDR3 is TGTGCCAGCACCTCCGGTTGGGGGAGACACAGATACGCGTATTTT. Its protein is CASTSGWGRHRYAYF.

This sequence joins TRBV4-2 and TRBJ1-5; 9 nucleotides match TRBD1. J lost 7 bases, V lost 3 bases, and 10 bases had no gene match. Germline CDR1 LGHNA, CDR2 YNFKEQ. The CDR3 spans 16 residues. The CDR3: CASSQAGTGIVQPQHF. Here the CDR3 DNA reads TGTGCCAGCAGCCAGGCTGGGACAGGGATTGTCCAGCCCCAGCATTTT.

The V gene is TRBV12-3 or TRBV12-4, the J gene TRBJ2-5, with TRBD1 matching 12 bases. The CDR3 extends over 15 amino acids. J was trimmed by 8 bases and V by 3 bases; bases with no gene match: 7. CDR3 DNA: TGTGCCAGCAGTTTCCCAGGGGGACAGGGGGCAACCCAGTACTTC. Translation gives CASSFPGGQGATQYF.

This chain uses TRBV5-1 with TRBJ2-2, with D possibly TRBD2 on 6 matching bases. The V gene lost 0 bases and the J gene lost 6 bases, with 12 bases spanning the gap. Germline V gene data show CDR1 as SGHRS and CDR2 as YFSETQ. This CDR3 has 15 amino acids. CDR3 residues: CASSLGLDFAGELFF. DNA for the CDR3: TGCGCCAGCAGCTTGGGACTAGACTTCGCCGGGGAGCTGTTTTTT.

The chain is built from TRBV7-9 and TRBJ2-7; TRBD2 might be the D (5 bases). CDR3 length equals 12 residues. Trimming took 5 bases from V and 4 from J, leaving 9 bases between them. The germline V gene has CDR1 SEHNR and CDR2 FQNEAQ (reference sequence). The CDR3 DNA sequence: TGTGCCAGCAGCGGGAGTAAATACGAGCAGTACTTC. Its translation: CASSGSKYEQYF.

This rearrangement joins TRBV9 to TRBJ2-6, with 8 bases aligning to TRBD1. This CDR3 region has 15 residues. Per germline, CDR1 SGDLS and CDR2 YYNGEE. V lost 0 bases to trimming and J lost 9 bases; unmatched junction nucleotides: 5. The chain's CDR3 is CASSVDPGTGNVLTF. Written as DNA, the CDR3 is TGTGCCAGCAGCGTAGACCCCGGGACAGGCAACGTCCTGACTTTC. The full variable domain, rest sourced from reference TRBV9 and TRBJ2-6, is DSGVTQTPKHLITATGQRVTLRCSPRSGDLSVYWYQQSLDQGLQFLIQYYNGEERAKGNILERFSAQQFPDLHSELNLSSLELGDSALYFCASSVDPGTGNVLTFGAGSRLTVL.